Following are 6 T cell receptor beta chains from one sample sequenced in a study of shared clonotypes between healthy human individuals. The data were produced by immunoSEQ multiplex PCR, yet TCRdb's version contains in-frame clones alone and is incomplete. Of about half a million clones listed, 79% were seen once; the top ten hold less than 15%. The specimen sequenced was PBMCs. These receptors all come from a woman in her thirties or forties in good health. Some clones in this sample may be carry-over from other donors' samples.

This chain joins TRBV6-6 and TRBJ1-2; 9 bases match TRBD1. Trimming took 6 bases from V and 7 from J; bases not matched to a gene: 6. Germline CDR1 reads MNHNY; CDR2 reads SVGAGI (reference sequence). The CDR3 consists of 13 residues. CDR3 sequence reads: CASRSTGGGGYTF. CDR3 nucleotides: TGTGCCAGCAGGTCGACAGGGGGAGGTGGCTACACCTTC.

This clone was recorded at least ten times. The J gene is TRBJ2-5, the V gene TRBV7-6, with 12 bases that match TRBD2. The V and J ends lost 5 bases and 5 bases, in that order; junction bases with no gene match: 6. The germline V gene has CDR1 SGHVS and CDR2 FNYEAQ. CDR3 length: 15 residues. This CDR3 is CASSPWTSGMETQYF. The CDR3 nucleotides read TGTGCCAGCAGCCCATGGACTAGCGGGATGGAGACCCAGTACTTC.

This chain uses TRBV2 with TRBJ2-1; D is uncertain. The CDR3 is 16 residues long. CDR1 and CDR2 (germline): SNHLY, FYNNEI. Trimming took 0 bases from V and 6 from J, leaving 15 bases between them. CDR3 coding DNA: TGTGCCAGCAGTGAAGCTCCCAGAAAGTTGGGCAATGAGCAGTTCTTC. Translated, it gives CASSEAPRKLGNEQFF.

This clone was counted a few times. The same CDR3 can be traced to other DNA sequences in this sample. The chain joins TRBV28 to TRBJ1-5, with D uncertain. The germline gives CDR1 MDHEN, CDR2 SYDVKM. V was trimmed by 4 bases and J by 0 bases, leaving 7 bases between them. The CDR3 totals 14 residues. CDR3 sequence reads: CASSWGNSNQPQHF. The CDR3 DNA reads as TGTGCCAGCAGTTGGGGAAATAGCAATCAGCCCCAGCATTTT.

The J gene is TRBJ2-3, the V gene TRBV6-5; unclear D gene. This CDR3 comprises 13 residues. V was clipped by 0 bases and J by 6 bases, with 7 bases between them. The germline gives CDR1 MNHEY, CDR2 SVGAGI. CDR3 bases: TGTGCCAGCAGTTACTCGATTGCCGATACGCAGTATTTT. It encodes CASSYSIADTQYF.

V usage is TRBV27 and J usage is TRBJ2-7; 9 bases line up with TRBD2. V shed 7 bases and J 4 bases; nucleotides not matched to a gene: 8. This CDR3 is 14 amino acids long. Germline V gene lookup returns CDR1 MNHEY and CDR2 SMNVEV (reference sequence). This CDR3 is CASIRDLAGYEQYF. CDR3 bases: TGTGCCAGCATCCGGGATCTAGCGGGGTACGAGCAGTACTTC.